This passage covers 9 T cell receptor beta chains from one sample sequenced in a study of T-cell memory formation after mild COVID-19. TCRdb analysed the 5' RACE reads with MiXCR anew, one entry per CDR3 protein. The table shows around 310,000 distinct CDR3 sequences, with 15% occurring only once. The sequencing sample was made of PBMCs or a T cell subset sorted from them (not recorded which). The source of these receptors is a man between 18 and 35 years old who had mild COVID-19 (a few samples of this study predate the infection). Cell type and time point are not known.

This clonotype occurred many times. The rearrangement links TRBV7-2 to TRBJ2-3; 9 bases agree with TRBD2. The germline V gene encodes CDR1 SGHTA and CDR2 FQGNSA. V was clipped by 1 base and J by 1 base; unmatched bases: 0. CDR3 length equals 15 residues. The CDR3 here is CASSLGGGGTDTQYF. As DNA, the CDR3 is TGTGCCAGCAGCTTAGGCGGGGGGGGCACAGATACGCAGTATTTT. Together with reference TRBV7-2 and TRBJ2-3, the CDR3 gives the full variable domain: GAGVSQSPSNKVTEKGKDVELRCDPISGHTALYWYRQSLGQGLEFLIYFQGNSAPDKSGLPSDRFSAERTGGSVSTLTIQRTQQEDSAVYLCASSLGGGGTDTQYFGPGTRLTVL.

Here the CDR3 reads CASSTRQGAYEQYF. In DNA form, the CDR3 reads TGTGCCAGCAGTACACGACAGGGCGCCTACGAGCAGTACTTC. V is TRBV27 and J is TRBJ2-7; 7 bases line up with TRBD1. The J segment lost 2 bases and the V segment lost 5 bases, leaving 6 bases of the junction unmatched. The CDR3 has 14 residues. In germline, CDR1 is MNHEY, CDR2 SMNVEV (reference sequence).

This clonotype was observed a few times. The rearrangement joins TRBV6-6 to TRBJ1-6, with D maybe TRBD1 (5 bases). Germline V gene data show CDR1 as MNHNY and CDR2 as SVGAGI (reference sequence). The CDR3 runs 13 residues. V shed 6 bases and J shed 10 bases, with 13 bases lying between them. The DNA for the CDR3 is TGTGCCAGCAGATCCGGGCAGGGCTCACCCCTCCACTTT. Translation gives CASRSGQGSPLHF.

The rearrangement joins TRBV7-2 to TRBJ2-2; 8 bases are shared with TRBD2. This CDR3 is 15 amino acids long. Germline V gene sequence: CDR1 SGHTA, CDR2 FQGNSA. The V segment lost 6 bases and the J segment 1 base; nucleotides outside the gene matches: 4. The CDR3 DNA follows: TGTGCCAGCAGTACGGGGGGGCTGAACACCGGGGAGCTGTTTTTT. As protein: CASSTGGLNTGELFF.

The J gene is TRBJ1-2, the V gene TRBV29-1; D is unclear. Per the germline V gene, CDR1 is SQVTM and CDR2 is ANQGSEA. This CDR3 has 13 amino acids. The V end lost 4 bases, the J end lost 6 bases, and 15 bases lay between the germline ends. This CDR3 is CSVVRSQFDGYTF. The CDR3 DNA follows: TGCAGCGTTGTTCGATCACAGTTCGATGGCTACACCTTC. The full variable domain, its missing parts supplied by reference TRBV29-1 and TRBJ1-2, is SAVISQKPSRDICQRGTSLTIQCQVDSQVTMMFWYRQQPGQSLTLIATANQGSEATYESGFVIDKFPISRPNLTFSTLTVSNMSPEDSSIYLCSVVRSQFDGYTFGSGTRLTVV.

J is TRBJ1-2 and V is TRBV19; D not certain. The CDR3 totals 16 residues. The germline V and J ends were trimmed by 1 base and 1 base, with 13 bases remaining between them. Germline V gene data show CDR1 as LNHDA and CDR2 as SQIVND (reference sequence). CDR3 region: CASSIVPDRINYGYTF. The CDR3 DNA follows: TGTGCCAGTAGTATAGTTCCCGATAGAATTAACTATGGCTACACCTTC.

This clonotype was detected only a few times. The chain links TRBV4-1 to TRBJ2-7; maybe TRBD2 (5 bases). The CDR3 loop spans 15 amino acids. Looked up from germline, CDR1 is MGHRA and CDR2 is YSYEKL. V was clipped by 1 base and J by 3 bases, with 13 bases between them. The CDR3 sequence is CASSQVGRRDYEQYV. DNA of the CDR3: TGCGCCAGCAGCCAAGTAGGTCGTCGGGACTACGAGCAGTACGTC.

In this sample, this clonotype turned up a few times. The V gene is TRBV14, the J gene TRBJ1-4; 9 bases match TRBD1. The V gene end was trimmed by 6 bases and the J gene end by 4 bases; junction bases not matched to a gene: 6. Germline V gene lookup returns CDR1 SGHDN and CDR2 FVKESK. CDR3 length: 15 residues. CDR3 in DNA: TGTGCCAGCAGTCACAGGGGGCGCGGTAATGAAAAACTGTTTTTT. As protein: CASSHRGRGNEKLFF.

V and J are TRBV5-1 and TRBJ2-2; 9 bases line up with TRBD2. CDR3 length: 17 amino acids. From germline, CDR1 is SGHRS and CDR2 YFSETQ. Germline trimming cut 2 bases from V and 0 bases from J; bases unmatched to any gene: 5. The CDR3: CASSFLAGYSNTGELFF. In nucleotides, the CDR3 is TGCGCCAGCAGCTTCCTAGCGGGGTATTCGAACACCGGGGAGCTGTTTTTT.